A selection of T cell receptor beta chains follows, all from one sample in a study of cytotoxic CD8 clonotypes in ibrutinib-treated CLL. Sequencing was performed with immunoSEQ multiplex PCR; in TCRdb, only in-frame clones are kept and a portion is missing. The sample gives over 45,000 clones, around 55% of which show up once; approximately 20% is in the top ten. The sequenced sample was PBMCs, obtained after 24 months of ibrutinib treatment. The source of these receptors is a human donor with chronic lymphocytic leukemia. CDR3s include the opening cysteine and the closing phenylalanine or tryptophan. The D gene is left open where the match is weak. Part of the rows lack a size; the others show once, few, many or a class for expanded clones.

size | J | D | V | CDR3 | DNA
few | TRBJ1-2 | . | TRBV21-1 | CASSPPGQGGYGYTF | TGTGCCAGCAGCCCCCCGGGACAGGGAGGCTATGGCTACACCTTC
few | TRBJ2-3 | TRBD2 | TRBV10-3 | CAISPGTSGTDTQYF | TGTGCCATCAGCCCCGGGACTAGCGGTACAGATACGCAGTATTTT
few | TRBJ2-5 | . | TRBV5-1 | CASSTYSLDWRFGETQYF | TGCGCCAGCAGCACATATTCCCTGGACTGGCGGTTCGGTGAGACCCAGTACTTC
. | TRBJ2-3 | . | TRBV29-1 | CSVERREATDTQYF | TGCAGCGTTGAGAGGAGGGAAGCGACAGATACGCAGTATTTT
. | TRBJ1-2 | . | TRBV7-2 | CASSGDRTYGYTF | TGTGCCAGCAGCGGCGACCGAACTTATGGCTACACCTTC
. | TRBJ2-7 | TRBD1 | TRBV6-5 | CASSYHGTGGEQYF | TGTGCCAGCAGTTATCATGGGACAGGGGGCGAGCAGTACTTC
many | TRBJ2-5 | . | TRBV6-5 | CASSQMGLEETQYF | TGTGCCAGCAGTCAAATGGGACTCGAAGAGACCCAGTACTTC
. | TRBJ2-3 | . | TRBV28 | CASSLLGARTDTQYF | TGTGCCAGCAGTTTATTGGGGGCGAGGACAGATACGCAGTATTTT
few | TRBJ2-5 | . | TRBV27 | CASNWGETQYF | TGTGCCAGCAACTGGGGGGAGACCCAGTACTTC
. | TRBJ1-3 | . | TRBV14 | CASSPQGISGNTIYF | TGTGCCAGCAGTCCCCAGGGTATCTCTGGAAACACCATATATTTT
medium-sized | TRBJ1-5 | TRBD1 | TRBV12-5 | CASSQGHQPQHF | TGTGCTAGTTCACAGGGGCATCAGCCCCAGCATTTT
many | TRBJ1-2 | . | TRBV7-9 | CASSLVGGYYGYTF | TGTGCCAGCAGCTTGGTGGGGGGGTACTATGGCTACACCTTC
few | TRBJ2-5 | . | TRBV6-1 | CASSADKFDQETQYF | TGTGCCAGCAGTGCAGACAAGTTTGACCAAGAGACCCAGTACTTC
. | TRBJ2-5 | . | TRBV7-2 | CASSGGRTGHLYF | TGTGCCAGCAGCGGGGGGCGGACGGGACACCTATACTTC
many | TRBJ2-2 | . | TRBV28 | CASSLLTGELFF | TGTGCCAGCAGTCTACTCACCGGGGAGCTGTTTTTT
few | TRBJ2-3 | . | TRBV27 | CASSLFGPSDHTQYF | TGTGCCAGCAGTTTATTTGGACCGTCGGATCATACGCAGTATTTT
. | TRBJ1-6 | . | TRBV7-9 | CATSGISPLHF | TGTGCGACTTCGGGGATCTCGCCCCTCCACTTT
few | TRBJ2-1 | TRBD2 | TRBV28 | CASSPQASGSSYNEQFF | TGTGCCAGCAGCCCACAGGCTAGCGGGAGCTCCTACAATGAGCAGTTCTTC
. | TRBJ1-4 | . | TRBV28 | CATRGIGEKLFF | TGTGCCACTCGAGGGATTGGGGAAAAACTGTTTTTT
few | TRBJ1-2 | . | TRBV7-2 | CASSFGTNYGYTF | TGTGCCAGCAGCTTTGGGACTAACTATGGCTACACCTTC
few | TRBJ2-2 | . | TRBV5-1 | CASSLRRDGELFF | TGCGCCAGCAGCTTGAGGAGGGATGGGGAGCTGTTTTTT
. | TRBJ2-1 | TRBD2 | TRBV5-6 | CASSSVQTSGGVDEQFF | TGTGCCAGCAGCTCTGTACAAACTAGCGGGGGAGTCGATGAGCAGTTCTTC
. | TRBJ2-2 | . | TRBV27 | CASSLFMSTGELFF | TGTGCCAGCAGTTTATTTATGAGCACCGGGGAGCTGTTTTTT
. | TRBJ1-5 | . | TRBV5-5 | CASSSQGEGHQPQHF | TGTGCCAGCAGCTCACAGGGCGAGGGACATCAGCCCCAGCATTTT
. | TRBJ2-7 | . | TRBV19 | CASSIYAEIPMMKQYF | TGTGCCAGTAGTATTTACGCAGAAATACCGATGATGAAGCAGTACTTC
. | TRBJ1-2 | . | TRBV19 | CASQGRHYGYTF | TGTGCCAGTCAGGGTAGGCACTATGGCTACACCTTC
few | TRBJ2-3 | TRBD2 | TRBV19 | CASSTPAGLVTDTQYF | TGTGCCAGTAGTACCCCAGCAGGACTAGTCACAGATACGCAGTATTTT
few | TRBJ1-1 | . | TRBV18 | CASSPVWFYTEAFF | TGTGCCAGCTCACCTGTCTGGTTCTACACTGAAGCTTTCTTT
. | TRBJ2-7 | TRBD1 | TRBV29-1 | CSVLDRASSYEQYF | TGCAGCGTTTTGGACAGGGCCAGCTCCTACGAGCAGTACTTC
. | TRBJ1-5 | TRBD1 | TRBV10-3 | CAIRDSGQLNQPQHF | TGTGCCATCAGGGATTCGGGACAGCTCAATCAGCCCCAGCATTTT
few | TRBJ2-7 | . | TRBV9 | CASSLQPTYEQYF | TGTGCCAGCAGCCTCCAACCAACCTACGAGCAGTACTTC
many | TRBJ1-3 | TRBD1 | TRBV5-1 | CASSQTGGPGNTIYF | TGCGCCAGCAGCCAAACAGGGGGACCTGGAAACACCATATATTTT
once | TRBJ1-5 | TRBD1 | TRBV6-6 | CAIQGAGLNQPQHF | TGTGCCATCCAGGGGGCAGGACTCAATCAGCCCCAGCATTTT
many | TRBJ2-5 | TRBD1 | TRBV18 | CASSPPTGGASGETQYF | TGTGCCAGCTCACCACCGACAGGGGGCGCGTCAGGAGAGACCCAGTACTTC
few | TRBJ1-5 | . | TRBV7-9 | CASSLPGQSKPQHF | TGTGCCAGCAGCTTACCCGGACAATCAAAGCCCCAGCATTTT
few | TRBJ1-6 | . | TRBV28 | CASRASDRNSPLHF | TGTGCCAGCAGAGCCTCGGATCGGAATTCACCCCTCCACTTT
. | TRBJ2-5 | TRBD2 | TRBV6-1 | CASSVSGGAAETQYF | TGTGCCAGCAGTGTTAGCGGGGGGGCCGCAGAGACCCAGTACTTC
many | TRBJ1-1 | TRBD1 | TRBV7-8 | CASSTRITGAVNTEAFF | TGTGCCAGCAGCACGCGCATAACAGGGGCCGTGAACACTGAAGCTTTCTTT
. | TRBJ2-6 | . | TRBV4-1 | CASSHSGAGANVLTF | TGCGCCAGCAGCCACTCAGGGGCTGGGGCCAACGTCCTGACTTTC
many | TRBJ1-2 | . | TRBV5-1 | CASASVPDGYTF | TGCGCCAGCGCTAGCGTACCGGATGGCTACACCTTC
. | TRBJ2-1 | . | TRBV7-9 | CASSLAGSYNEQFF | TGTGCCAGCAGCTTAGCGGGGAGTTACAATGAGCAGTTCTTC
. | TRBJ2-5 | . | TRBV2 | CASSEWTQYF | TGTGCCAGCAGTGAATGGACCCAGTACTTC
. | TRBJ2-5 | . | TRBV28 | CASIRGGIGIQETQYF | TGTGCCAGCATAAGGGGGGGGATAGGGATCCAAGAGACCCAGTACTTC
once | TRBJ2-1 | . | TRBV5-1 | CASREGGDEQFF | TGCGCCAGCAGAGAGGGCGGGGATGAGCAGTTCTTC
. | TRBJ1-1 | . | TRBV28 | CASGGIEAFF | TGTGCCAGCGGGGGGATTGAAGCTTTCTTT